This T cell receptor beta chain was observed in a study of blood T cell repertoires in COVID-19. There are 17 residues in the CDR3. With 0 bases removed from V and 0 bases from J, the gap between germline ends came to 16 bases. CDR1 is SGHKS and CDR2 is YYEKEE in the germline V gene (reference sequence). The repertoire was sequenced with immunoSEQ multiplex PCR; TCRdb's copy has only in-frame clones and lacks some. The table lists roughly 50,000 clones, over 75% of them singletons. Material: peripheral blood. The sequence came from a woman aged 40 to 49 with active COVID-19. V gene TRBV5-5 combines with J gene TRBJ2-7, with D possibly being TRBD2 (6 bases). The CDR3, as DNA: TGTGCCAGCAGCTTGGGACCGACCGGGACTCACTCCTACGAGCAGTACTTC. Translating it yields CASSLGPTGTHSYEQYF.